A single sample is the source of the 20 T cell receptor beta chains below, sequenced in a study of cytomegalovirus exposure and HLA in healthy donors. Primers for the PCR totalled 60 Vbeta and 13 Jbeta. Using immunoSEQ multiplex PCR, the repertoire was profiled, and TCRdb retains in-frame clones only, with some absent. Across 60,000 to 70,000 clones, the top ten clones capture 5% to 5.5% of the sample. The material sequenced was PBMCs. All receptors come from a man younger than 40 in good health and CMV-seropositive.

The chain links TRBV27 to TRBJ2-2; 13 bases agree with TRBD2. V gave up 6 bases and J gave up 7 bases; unmatched junction bases: 11. Germline assignment: CDR1 MNHEY and CDR2 SMNVEV (reference sequence). The CDR3 runs to 17 residues. The CDR3 reads CASSFIGLAGEVGELFF. The CDR3 DNA reads as TGTGCCAGCAGCTTCATCGGACTAGCGGGAGAAGTCGGGGAGCTGTTTTTT.

This chain connects TRBV5-1 to TRBJ2-7; 7 bases map to TRBD2. Germline values: CDR1 SGHRS, CDR2 YFSETQ. V was pared by 0 bases and J by 2 bases, with 2 bases of the junction left unmatched. This CDR3 is built from 14 residues. CDR3 DNA: TGCGCCAGCAGCTTGGGGGCGGGAGCCTACGAGCAGTACTTC. It specifies CASSLGAGAYEQYF.

J is TRBJ2-3 and V is TRBV19; D ambiguous. Germline assignment: CDR1 LNHDA and CDR2 SQIVND (reference sequence). Trimming stripped 3 bases from V and 8 bases from J, with 6 bases between. This CDR3 has 11 amino acids. CDR3 in DNA: TGTGCCAGTAGTATCGGTGTTACGCAGTATTTT. Translating it yields CASSIGVTQYF. Looking up the rest from reference TRBV19 and TRBJ2-3 gives the full variable domain: DGGITQSPKYLFRKEGQNVTLSCEQNLNHDAMYWYRQDPGQGLRLIYYSQIVNDFQKGDIAEGYSVSREKKESFPLTVTSAQKNPTAFYLCASSIGVTQYFGPGTRLTVL.

This chain connects TRBV9 to TRBJ2-2, with 7 bases lining up with TRBD2. Germline values: CDR1 SGDLS, CDR2 YYNGEE. This CDR3 comprises 15 residues. The trim removed 1 base at V and 4 bases at J, leaving 4 bases unmatched. The CDR3 DNA follows: TGTGCCAGCAGCGTAAGCGGGACGGGCACCGGGGAGCTGTTTTTT. Amino acid sequence: CASSVSGTGTGELFF. Filled out from reference TRBV9 and TRBJ2-2, the complete variable domain reads DSGVTQTPKHLITATGQRVTLRCSPRSGDLSVYWYQQSLDQGLQFLIQYYNGEERAKGNILERFSAQQFPDLHSELNLSSLELGDSALYFCASSVSGTGTGELFFGEGSRLTVL.

Worth noting for this clone: Other DNA sequences in this specimen translate into the identical CDR3. The gene calls are TRBV6-5 and TRBJ2-1; D gene unclear. The CDR3 length is 12 residues. V was trimmed by 8 bases and J by 3 bases, leaving 8 bases between them. The germline V gene has CDR1 MNHEY and CDR2 SVGAGI. The DNA of the CDR3 is TGTGCCAGCCCCCGGAGCTACAATGAGCAGTTCTTC. Encoded protein: CASPRSYNEQFF.

This chain connects TRBV5-1 to TRBJ2-1; 10 nucleotides agree with TRBD2. The J segment lost 6 bases and the V segment lost 3 bases, leaving 15 bases of the junction unmatched. The CDR3 length is 18 residues. Germline lookup yields CDR1 SGHRS and CDR2 YFSETQ. The CDR3 nucleotides read TGCGCCAGCAGCTGGTTGGGAGCGGGAGGGCCGGGAGCCAATGAGCAGTTCTTC. Translated: CASSWLGAGGPGANEQFF.

The chain combines TRBV5-1 with TRBJ1-2, with TRBD1 as a possible D gene (6 bases). This CDR3 region has 15 residues. Germline CDR1 SGHRS, CDR2 YFSETQ. The germline V and J ends were trimmed by 0 bases and 5 bases, with 14 bases remaining between them. For the CDR3, the DNA is TGCGCCAGCAGCTTGGTAGCAGGGGATTCATATGGCTACACCTTC. It specifies CASSLVAGDSYGYTF.

V and J are TRBV5-1 and TRBJ2-1, with a tentative D call TRBD2 (5 bases). The CDR3 extends over 15 amino acids. In germline, CDR1 is SGHRS, CDR2 YFSETQ. The ends were cut back, 1 base at V and 7 bases at J, with 15 bases in the middle. Here the CDR3 reads CASSLTGMAPNEQFF. The CDR3 nucleotides read TGCGCCAGCAGCTTGACGGGGATGGCCCCGAATGAGCAGTTCTTC.

CDR3 loop: CASSEVFRVRDTIYF. The CDR3 bases are TGTGCCAGCAGTGAAGTGTTCAGGGTCCGGGACACCATATATTTT. J is TRBJ1-3 and V is TRBV2; perhaps TRBD1 as D (5 bases). The CDR3 is made up of 15 amino acids. V was pared by 1 base and J by 8 bases, with 15 bases between. Germline loops: CDR1 SNHLY, CDR2 FYNNEI.

This sequence joins TRBV6-5 and TRBJ2-6; possibly TRBD2 for D (5 bases). This CDR3 spans 16 amino acids. V lost 4 bases to trimming and J lost 2 bases, with 12 bases between them. CDR1 and CDR2 (germline): MNHEY, SVGAGI. The CDR3, as DNA: TGTGCCAGCAGTTTATACACGCGGGCTGGGGCCAACGTCCTGACTTTC. Its translation: CASSLYTRAGANVLTF.

The chain employs TRBV6-6 and TRBJ1-1, with TRBD1 matching 7 bases. The junction had 1 base not matched to a gene; V was cut back by 5 bases and J by 1 base. The CDR3 has 13 residues. Germline lookup yields CDR1 MNHNY and CDR2 SVGAGI (reference sequence). CDR3 loop: CASSTGENTEAFF. CDR3 DNA: TGTGCCAGCAGTACAGGGGAGAACACTGAAGCTTTCTTT.

The CDR3 coding sequence is TGTGCCAGTATGAGGGGACAGGGGAACTATGGCTACACCTTC. Its translation: CASMRGQGNYGYTF. The chain recombines TRBV19 with TRBJ1-2, with 10 nucleotides matching TRBD1. The CDR3 extends over 14 amino acids. The V segment lost 7 bases and the J segment 2 bases; nucleotides outside the gene matches: 4. The V gene's germline CDR1 is LNHDA and CDR2 SQIVND (reference sequence).

The genes are TRBV9 and TRBJ2-3; tentatively, D is TRBD2 (5 bases). With 0 bases removed from V and 2 bases from J, the gap between germline ends came to 16 bases. Germline V CDR1 and CDR2: SGDLS, YYNGEE. The CDR3 loop spans 17 amino acids. The CDR3 nucleotides are TGTGCCAGCAGCGTAGGGAGGTACAGCACACACACAGATACGCAGTATTTT. Its protein product is CASSVGRYSTHTDTQYF.

The V call is TRBV4-2, the J call TRBJ1-1; a possible D gene is TRBD1 (5 bases). V was pared by 4 bases and J by 6 bases, with 18 bases between. The germline gives CDR1 LGHNA, CDR2 YNFKEQ. The CDR3 extends over 15 amino acids. The CDR3 is CASSPLREWGAEAFF. The DNA of the CDR3 is TGTGCCAGCAGCCCGCTCCGGGAATGGGGGGCTGAAGCTTTCTTT.

To note about this clone: A read error may account for a junction end that differs from germline. V usage is TRBV19 and J usage is TRBJ2-3; 12 bases agree with TRBD2. Germline V gives CDR1 LNHDA, CDR2 SQIVND (reference sequence). The CDR3 length is 14 residues. This CDR3 reads CAGRTSGGTDTQYF. The CDR3 coding sequence is TGTGCCGGTAGGACTAGCGGGGGCACAGATACGCAGTATTTT. The entire variable domain, with the rest obtained from reference TRBV19 and TRBJ2-3, is as follows: DGGITQSPKYLFRKEGQNVTLSCEQNLNHDAMYWYRQDPGQGLRLIYYSQIVNDFQKGDIAEGYSVSREKKESFPLTVTSAQKNPTAFYLCAGRTSGGTDTQYFGPGTRLTVL.

CDR3 amino acids: CASSRARDTSYQPQHF. CDR3 DNA: TGTGCCAGCAGTAGAGCCCGGGACACATCATATCAGCCCCAGCATTTT. The genes are TRBV2 and TRBJ1-5; a weak D match, TRBD1 (6 bases). Trimming removed 5 bases at V and 5 bases at J, with 19 bases between. CDR3 length: 16 residues. The V gene's germline CDR1 is SNHLY and CDR2 FYNNEI.

V and J are TRBV5-1 and TRBJ2-5; TRBD1 is a possible D gene (6 bases). V dropped 3 bases and J dropped 1 base, with 13 bases sitting between them. This CDR3 is built from 15 residues. CDR1 SGHRS and CDR2 YFSETQ come from the germline V gene. Here the CDR3 DNA reads TGCGCCAGCAGCTCCGACAGGAACCTCCAAGAGACCCAGTACTTC. Protein product: CASSSDRNLQETQYF. Full variable domain (rest looked up from reference TRBV5-1 and TRBJ2-5): KAGVTQTPRYLIKTRGQQVTLSCSPISGHRSVSWYQQTPGQGLQFLFEYFSETQRNKGNFPGRFSGRQFSNSRSEMNVSTLELGDSALYLCASSSDRNLQETQYFGPGTRLLVL.

The V call is TRBV29-1, the J call TRBJ2-5; TRBD2 is a possible D gene (6 bases). V was pared by 4 bases and J by 2 bases, with 14 bases between. In germline, CDR1 is SQVTM, CDR2 ANQGSEA. This CDR3 has 14 amino acids. CDR3 residues: CSVVGGMRQETQYF. CDR3 sequence (DNA): TGCAGCGTTGTTGGGGGGATGAGGCAAGAGACCCAGTACTTC.

The chain links TRBV18 to TRBJ2-1; 7 bases match TRBD1. This CDR3 has 17 residues. Trimming cost V 0 bases and J 4 bases; bases outside gene matches: 9. Looked up from germline, CDR1 is KGHSH and CDR2 is LQKENI. CDR3 protein: CASSPPLSRGYYNEQFF. For the CDR3, the DNA is TGTGCCAGCTCACCACCCTTGTCCAGGGGGTATTACAATGAGCAGTTCTTC.

V usage is TRBV7-9 and J usage is TRBJ1-1; D possibly corresponds to TRBD1 (6 bases). The germline gives CDR1 SEHNR, CDR2 FQNEAQ (reference sequence). V was clipped by 1 base and J by 6 bases, with 18 bases between them. CDR3 length: 16 amino acids. In nucleotides, the CDR3 is TGTGCCAGCAGCTTAGGGTCAGGGGCCATTGCACCTGAAGCTTTCTTT. Translated: CASSLGSGAIAPEAFF.